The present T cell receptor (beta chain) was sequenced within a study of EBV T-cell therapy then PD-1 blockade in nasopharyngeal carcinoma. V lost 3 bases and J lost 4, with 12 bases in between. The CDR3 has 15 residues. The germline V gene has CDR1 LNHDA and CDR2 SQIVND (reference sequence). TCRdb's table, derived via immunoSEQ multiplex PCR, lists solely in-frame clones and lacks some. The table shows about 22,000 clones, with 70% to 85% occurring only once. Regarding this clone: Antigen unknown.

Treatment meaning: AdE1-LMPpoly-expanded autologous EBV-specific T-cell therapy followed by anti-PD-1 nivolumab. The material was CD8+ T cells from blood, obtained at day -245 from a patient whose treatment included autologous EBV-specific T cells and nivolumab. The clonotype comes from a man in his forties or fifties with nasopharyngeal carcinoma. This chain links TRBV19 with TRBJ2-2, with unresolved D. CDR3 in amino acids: CASSIGLRVTGELFF. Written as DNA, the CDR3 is TGTGCCAGTAGTATTGGCCTTCGGGTCACCGGGGAGCTGTTTTTT.